This T cell receptor (beta chain) was recovered during a study of beta chain features in type 1 diabetes. Expressed TCRB transcripts were sequenced because the isolated RNA had all been reverse transcribed beforehand. The table came from immunoSEQ multiplex PCR; TCRdb's copy has only in-frame clones and leaves some out. In the table there are 900,000 or so clones, 17% of which are singletons. This CDR3 is built from 19 residues. Germline trimming cut 3 bases from V and 3 bases from J; bases unmatched to any gene: 18. Germline CDR1 MNHEY, CDR2 SMNVEV (reference sequence). The sequencing input was naive CD4+ T cells from blood. This clonotype originated in a woman aged 18-35 years in good health. The chain combines TRBV27 with TRBJ2-5, with TRBD1 matching over 8 bases. The DNA for the CDR3 is TGTGCCAGCAGTTTTCGGGCTAGACAGGGGAATCGAAGAGAAGAGACCCAGTACTTC. Its protein is CASSFRARQGNRREETQYF.